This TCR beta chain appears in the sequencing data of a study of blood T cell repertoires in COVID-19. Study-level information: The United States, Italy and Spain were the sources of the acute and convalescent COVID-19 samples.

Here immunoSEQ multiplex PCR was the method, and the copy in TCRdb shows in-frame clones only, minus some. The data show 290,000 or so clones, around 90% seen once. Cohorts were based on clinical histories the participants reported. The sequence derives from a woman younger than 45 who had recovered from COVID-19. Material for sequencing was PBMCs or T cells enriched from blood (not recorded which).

The CDR3 DNA reads TGTGCCAGCAGCCAAGATTCAGGTCCCGGGGAGCTGTTTTTT. Translating gives CASSQDSGPGELFF. V usage is TRBV3-1 (or the pseudogene TRBV3-2) and J usage is TRBJ2-2; no firm D call. This CDR3 region has 14 residues. V shed 0 bases and J shed 6 bases, with 8 bases lying between them. Germline V lookup: CDR1 LGHDT, CDR2 YNNKEL (reference sequence).